This TCR beta chain was sequenced during a study of shared clonotypes between healthy human individuals. Findings and caveats of the study: Despite large depth, sorted-subset datasets appeared incompletely sequenced. Clonotype sharing across donors was expected to vary with sequencing depth.

Sequencing was performed with immunoSEQ multiplex PCR; in TCRdb, only in-frame clones are kept and a portion is missing. Found here are fewer than 3 million clones, under 95% of them singletons; the top ten hold 0.37%. HIV-negative, healthy adults without recent acute infections or vaccinations were the donors. Memory CD4+ cells were the fraction left after CD45RA+ naive selection. The V end was cut by 4 bases, the J end by 0 bases, with 12 bases between. Germline CDR1 is MDHEN and CDR2 is SYDVKM. This CDR3 spans 16 amino acids. In regard to this clone: Its antigen remains unknown.

The TCR originated in a man between 18 and 29 years old in good health. Some clones in this sample may be carry-over from other donors' samples. The sample was naive CD4+ T cells from PBMCs. Subset in this sample: CD45RA+ positively selected. The rearrangement links TRBV28 to TRBJ1-4, with D maybe TRBD1 (5 bases). The CDR3 reads CASSYPRGATNEKLFF. DNA of the CDR3: TGTGCCAGCAGTTACCCACGGGGGGCAACTAATGAAAAACTGTTTTTT.